A selection of T cell receptor beta chains follows, all from one sample in a study of beta chain features in type 1 diabetes. Sequencing used immunoSEQ multiplex PCR; TCRdb keeps in-frame clones, though not all of them. The table records 100,000 to 150,000 clones, 17% of them present only once. The sequenced material came from central memory CD4+ T cells from blood. These receptors were taken from a man in his late teens or twenties with type 1 diabetes. The CDR3 runs from the conserved cysteine through the conserved F or W. D genes are given only for firm matches. Some rows have no size entry. The others give once, few or many, or a class for an expanded clone.

clone_size: once; j_call: TRBJ2-7; v_call: TRBV5-1; d_call: TRBD2; cdr3_aa: CASSLVAGGAYEQYF; cdr3_nt: TGCGCCAGCAGCTTGGTGGCGGGGGGCGCCTACGAGCAGTACTTC
clone_size: few; j_call: TRBJ2-1; v_call: TRBV2; d_call: TRBD1; cdr3_aa: CATRAQGASYNEQFF; cdr3_nt: TGTGCCACCCGGGCACAGGGGGCCTCCTACAATGAGCAGTTCTTC
clone_size: few; j_call: TRBJ2-5; v_call: TRBV2; d_call: NA; cdr3_aa: CATRETQYF; cdr3_nt: TGTGCCACCAGGGAGACCCAGTACTTC
clone_size: NA; j_call: TRBJ2-1; v_call: TRBV30; d_call: NA; cdr3_aa: CAWSVDHNEQFF; cdr3_nt: TGTGCCTGGAGTGTAGACCACAATGAGCAGTTCTTC
clone_size: NA; j_call: TRBJ2-3; v_call: TRBV7-3; d_call: TRBD2; cdr3_aa: CASSLPAGGTDTQYF; cdr3_nt: TGTGCCAGCAGCCTACCAGCGGGGGGCACAGATACGCAGTATTTT
clone_size: few; j_call: TRBJ2-3; v_call: TRBV7-9; d_call: NA; cdr3_aa: CASSLQGPTDTQYF; cdr3_nt: TGTGCCAGCAGCTTACAGGGTCCCACAGATACGCAGTATTTT
clone_size: few; j_call: TRBJ2-1; v_call: TRBV5-1; d_call: TRBD1; cdr3_aa: CASSPQGAISYNEQFF; cdr3_nt: TGCGCCAGCAGCCCCCAGGGGGCTATCTCCTACAATGAGCAGTTCTTC
clone_size: medium-sized; j_call: TRBJ1-3; v_call: TRBV30; d_call: NA; cdr3_aa: CATGGTGNTIYF; cdr3_nt: TGTGCCACAGGAGGAACTGGAAACACCATATATTTT
clone_size: many; j_call: TRBJ2-3; v_call: TRBV30; d_call: NA; cdr3_aa: CAWSVGGYTDTQYF; cdr3_nt: TGTGCCTGGAGTGTGGGGGGCTACACAGATACGCAGTATTTT
clone_size: NA; j_call: TRBJ2-7; v_call: TRBV4-2; d_call: TRBD2; cdr3_aa: CASSQGTLAGGEQYF; cdr3_nt: TGTGCCAGCAGCCAAGGTACGCTAGCGGGAGGCGAGCAGTACTTC
clone_size: many; j_call: TRBJ1-1; v_call: TRBV29-1; d_call: NA; cdr3_aa: CSVVGNTEAFF; cdr3_nt: TGCAGCGTTGTGGGGAACACTGAAGCTTTCTTT
clone_size: few; j_call: TRBJ1-2; v_call: TRBV30; d_call: NA; cdr3_aa: CAWSVGGYGYTF; cdr3_nt: TGTGCCTGGAGTGTCGGCGGCTATGGCTACACCTTC
clone_size: NA; j_call: TRBJ2-5; v_call: TRBV7-9; d_call: NA; cdr3_aa: CASSLNQQETQYF; cdr3_nt: TGTGCCAGCAGCTTAAACCAACAAGAGACCCAGTACTTC
clone_size: few; j_call: TRBJ1-5; v_call: TRBV15; d_call: TRBD1; cdr3_aa: CATSRDLLGTDTSPQHF; cdr3_nt: TGTGCCACCAGCAGAGATCTATTGGGGACAGACACTTCGCCCCAGCATTTT
clone_size: NA; j_call: TRBJ1-6; v_call: TRBV7-2; d_call: NA; cdr3_aa: CASSLARQNSPLHF; cdr3_nt: TGTGCCAGCAGCTTAGCGCGGCAGAATTCACCCCTCCACTTT
clone_size: NA; j_call: TRBJ1-5; v_call: TRBV4-1; d_call: NA; cdr3_aa: CASSQATQNQPQHF; cdr3_nt: TGCGCCAGCAGCCAAGCGACACAAAATCAGCCCCAGCATTTT
clone_size: many; j_call: TRBJ1-1; v_call: TRBV6-1; d_call: NA; cdr3_aa: CASRTEMNTEAFF; cdr3_nt: TGTGCCAGCAGGACCGAGATGAACACTGAAGCTTTCTTT
clone_size: NA; j_call: TRBJ1-5; v_call: TRBV7-2; d_call: NA; cdr3_aa: CASSLERGAAQHF; cdr3_nt: TGTGCCAGCAGCTTAGAGAGGGGCGCAGCCCAGCATTTT